The 10 T cell receptor beta chains given below trace back to one sample, sequenced in a study of T-cell reconstitution after alpha-beta-depleted transplantation in children. This sample's TCRbeta library carried unique molecular identifier barcodes. TCRdb analysed the PCR reads with MiXCR anew, one entry per CDR3 protein. The sample carries hundreds of thousands of distinct CDR3 sequences, approximately 15% recorded once. The specimen comprised PBMCs from the stem cell graft donor, sampled from the stem cell graft. Receptors originate from a human donor who donated a stem cell graft to a child with acute myeloid leukemia.

V usage is TRBV28 and J usage is TRBJ2-3; 12 nucleotides match TRBD2. The CDR3 is 17 amino acids. With V trimmed by 6 bases and J by 0 bases, 7 bases remained unmatched. Germline CDR1 reads MDHEN; CDR2 reads SYDVKM. CDR3 DNA: TGTGCCAGCAGCCTCGGACTAGCGGGACTTAGCACAGATACGCAGTATTTT. It yields the protein CASSLGLAGLSTDTQYF.

This clonotype appeared many times. The rearrangement uses TRBV6-1 and TRBJ2-3; TRBD1 aligns across 9 bases. From germline, CDR1 is MNHNS and CDR2 SASEGT. Germline trimming cut 3 bases from V and 6 bases from J; bases unmatched to any gene: 7. The CDR3 extends over 15 amino acids. CDR3 region: CASSDRDRAMDTQYF. The CDR3, as DNA: TGTGCCAGCAGTGATCGGGACAGGGCGATGGATACGCAGTATTTT.

This clonotype showed up many times. The chain recombines TRBV12-3 or TRBV12-4 with TRBJ2-7; possible D gene TRBD2, 5 bases. Trimming stripped 1 base from V and 3 bases from J, with 22 bases between. The CDR3 is 18 amino acids. The CDR3: CASSLGLYGLPDHYEQYF. In DNA, the CDR3 is TGTGCCAGCAGTTTAGGACTATATGGGCTTCCGGACCACTACGAGCAGTACTTC.

This clonotype was detected ten times or more. The rearrangement uses TRBV20-1 and TRBJ2-3; D gene uncertain. The V and J ends lost 4 bases and 2 bases respectively, with 13 bases between them. The CDR3 runs 14 residues. Germline CDR1 DFQATT, CDR2 SNEGSKA (reference sequence). CDR3 amino acids: CSAMLGQNTDTQYF. DNA for the CDR3: TGCAGTGCTATGCTCGGGCAGAACACAGATACGCAGTATTTT.

In this sample, this clonotype turned up a few times. This rearrangement joins TRBV28 to TRBJ1-6; 11 bases are shared with TRBD1. CDR1 and CDR2 (germline): MDHEN, SYDVKM. This CDR3 is 16 amino acids long. V was clipped by 4 bases and J by 10 bases; unmatched bases: 9. CDR3 region: CASSSFPGTGGSPLHF. The CDR3 DNA sequence: TGTGCCAGCAGTTCCTTCCCGGGGACAGGGGGGTCACCCCTCCACTTT.

A single count supports this clonotype. CDR3 in DNA: TGCAGTGCTAGTGAGTACGGGGACTACGAGCAGTACGTC. Residues: CSASEYGDYEQYV. V is TRBV20-1 and J is TRBJ2-7; D may be TRBD2 (5 bases). The CDR3 spans 13 residues. The germline V and J ends were trimmed by 3 bases and 3 bases, with 12 bases remaining between them. Germline V gives CDR1 DFQATT, CDR2 SNEGSKA (reference sequence).

This clonotype was counted at least ten times. This chain links TRBV20-1 with TRBJ1-3, with D unclear. The CDR3 extends over 13 amino acids. V was pared by 4 bases and J by 4 bases, with 11 bases between. CDR1 is DFQATT and CDR2 is SNEGSKA in the germline V gene (reference sequence). CDR3 bases: TGCAGTGCTACCCCGACCCAGGGAAACACCATATATTTT. This sequence encodes CSATPTQGNTIYF.

This clonotype was observed many times. The rearrangement uses TRBV7-2 and TRBJ1-1; D gene uncertain. This CDR3 spans 16 amino acids. Germline CDR1 SGHTA, CDR2 FQGNSA. V lost 1 base and J lost 0, with 12 bases in between. In nucleotides, the CDR3 is TGTGCCAGCAGCTTAGGGTTGACTGGGATGAACACTGAAGCTTTCTTT. Its translation is CASSLGLTGMNTEAFF.

This clonotype has just a few counts. The rearrangement joins TRBV5-1 to TRBJ1-6; D is undetermined. Deletions cut 0 bases from V and 10 bases from J, with 8 bases between. Germline CDR1 reads SGHRS; CDR2 reads YFSETQ. This CDR3 has 13 amino acids. This chain's CDR3 is CASSLEGSSPLHF. Here the CDR3 DNA reads TGCGCCAGCAGCTTGGAAGGGTCCTCACCCCTCCACTTT.

The chain combines TRBV27 with TRBJ2-7; D uncertain. Per the germline V gene, CDR1 is MNHEY and CDR2 is SMNVEV (reference sequence). The CDR3 consists of 12 residues. V was trimmed by 3 bases and J by 3 bases, leaving 6 bases between them. As DNA, the CDR3 is TGTGCCAGCAGTTTTATGCTCTACGAGCAGTACTTC. Amino acid sequence: CASSFMLYEQYF.